Presented here are 11 T cell receptor beta chains from one specimen sequenced in a study of cytomegalovirus exposure and HLA in healthy donors. 13 Jbeta primers and 60 Vbeta primers were used for the PCR. Clones were sequenced by immunoSEQ multiplex PCR, and TCRdb holds only the in-frame ones, with some missing. The sample shows tens of thousands of clones, and 1.1% sits with its ten largest clones. Sequenced sample: PBMCs. These receptors originate from a woman under 40 in good health and CMV-seronegative.

This chain joins TRBV9 and TRBJ2-1; TRBD2 matches at 11 bases. The CDR3 length is 16 residues. Trimming removed 2 bases from V and 5 bases from J; junction bases left unmatched: 6. CDR1 is SGDLS, CDR2 YYNGEE, per germline. CDR3 loop: CASSVRLAGSDNEQFF. In DNA, the CDR3 is TGTGCCAGCAGCGTTAGACTAGCGGGATCCGACAATGAGCAGTTCTTC.

The chain has TRBV30 and TRBJ1-3; D not resolved. Between the trimmed V and J ends, which lost 0 bases and 0 bases, there was a span of 3 bases. This CDR3 region has 13 residues. The V gene's germline CDR1 is GTSNPN and CDR2 SVGIG (reference sequence). The CDR3 sequence: CAWSVSSGNTIYF. DNA of the CDR3: TGTGCCTGGAGTGTGAGCTCTGGAAACACCATATATTTT.

The chain links TRBV6-5 to TRBJ1-2; 8 nucleotides agree with TRBD1. V trimming: 0 bases; J trimming: 4 bases; junction bases outside the gene matches: 4. The CDR3 totals 15 residues. Germline CDR1 and CDR2: MNHEY and SVGAGI. The CDR3: CASSYSVDRAYGYTF. The CDR3 DNA reads TGTGCCAGCAGTTACTCGGTGGACAGGGCCTATGGCTACACCTTC.

CDR3 residues: CASSYSTRGDQPQHF. The CDR3 coding sequence is TGTGCCAGCAGTTACTCGACTCGCGGCGATCAGCCCCAGCATTTT. The V gene is TRBV6-5, the J gene TRBJ1-5; D not resolved. Trimming left V 0 bases short and J 5 bases short, with 11 bases between. The CDR3 contains 15 residues. CDR1 MNHEY and CDR2 SVGAGI come from the germline V gene.

The CDR3 loop reads CASGSGGPYNEQFF. The CDR3 coding sequence is TGTGCCAGTGGGAGCGGGGGGCCTTACAATGAGCAGTTCTTC. The V call is TRBV19, the J call TRBJ2-1, with 9 bases identical to TRBD2. V lost 8 bases to trimming and J lost 4 bases; unmatched junction nucleotides: 6. CDR3 size: 14 residues. Per germline, CDR1 LNHDA and CDR2 SQIVND (reference sequence).

The chain joins TRBV30 to TRBJ1-4; tentative D call: TRBD1 (6 bases). The ends were cut back, 2 bases at V and 0 bases at J, with 10 bases in the middle. CDR1 GTSNPN and CDR2 SVGIG come from the germline V gene (reference sequence). The CDR3 is 15 residues long. DNA of the CDR3: TGTGCCTGGAGTTCAGGGGCTGCAACTAATGAAAAACTGTTTTTT. It codes for CAWSSGAATNEKLFF.

The chain couples TRBV2 to TRBJ1-2, with 7 bases matching TRBD1. The CDR3 runs to 13 residues. Trimming took 5 bases from V and 4 from J; bases not matched to a gene: 4. The V gene's germline CDR1 is SNHLY and CDR2 FYNNEI. The CDR3 here is CASSSGTVYGYTF. CDR3 nucleotide sequence: TGTGCCAGCAGTTCTGGGACAGTCTATGGCTACACCTTC.

The gene calls are TRBV19 and TRBJ2-3, with D possibly being TRBD1 (6 bases). The germline gives CDR1 LNHDA, CDR2 SQIVND (reference sequence). The ends were cut back, 5 bases at V and 2 bases at J, with 14 bases in the middle. The CDR3 extends over 15 amino acids. CDR3 loop: CASSVGQLSTDTQYF. In DNA form, the CDR3 reads TGTGCCAGTAGTGTTGGACAGTTGTCCACAGATACGCAGTATTTT.

The chain joins TRBV5-1 to TRBJ1-1, with a possible D match to TRBD1 (6 bases). V gave up 3 bases and J gave up 1 base, with 16 bases separating them. In germline, CDR1 is SGHRS, CDR2 YFSETQ. This CDR3 has 16 amino acids. The CDR3 protein is CASSSGVRTGNTEAFF. CDR3 in DNA: TGCGCCAGCAGCTCAGGGGTCCGGACGGGGAACACTGAAGCTTTCTTT.

This chain joins TRBV18 and TRBJ2-2; D may be TRBD1 (5 bases). CDR1 KGHSH and CDR2 LQKENI come from the germline V gene. The ends were cut back, 2 bases at V and 0 bases at J, with 13 bases in the middle. This CDR3 spans 17 amino acids. The chain's CDR3 is CASSPRVQGANTGELFF. DNA of the CDR3: TGTGCCAGCTCACCAAGGGTCCAGGGCGCGAACACCGGGGAGCTGTTTTTT.

This chain connects TRBV7-2 to TRBJ1-1; D not resolved. This CDR3 contains 15 residues. Germline CDR1 reads SGHTA; CDR2 reads FQGNSA. The V gene lost 1 base and the J gene lost 0 bases, with 9 bases spanning the gap. In nucleotides, the CDR3 is TGTGCCAGCAGCTTAGGAGGGATAATGAACACTGAAGCTTTCTTT. It translates to CASSLGGIMNTEAFF.